What follows are 22 T cell receptor beta chains derived from one specimen sequenced in a study of cytomegalovirus exposure and HLA in healthy donors. Amplification used 60 Vbeta primers and 13 Jbeta primers. Assay used: immunoSEQ multiplex PCR; TCRdb lists only in-frame clones, some missing. This repertoire shows approximately 61,000 clones, approximately 78% found once; its top ten account for roughly 7.8%. Sequenced: PBMCs. The receptor source for this set is a man younger than 35 in good health and CMV-seropositive.

V is TRBV7-8 and J is TRBJ1-1, with 11 bases lining up with TRBD1. The CDR3 totals 16 residues. CDR1 SGHVS and CDR2 FQNEAQ come from the germline V gene. V was pared by 1 base and J by 3 bases, with 4 bases of the junction left unmatched. This CDR3 is CASSLGTGGLYTEAFF. The CDR3 nucleotides are TGTGCCAGCAGCTTAGGGACAGGGGGCTTGTACACTGAAGCTTTCTTT.

The rearrangement links TRBV30 to TRBJ1-1; a weak D match, TRBD1 (5 bases). This CDR3 is 16 amino acids long. Trimming pared 1 base from V and 3 bases from J, leaving 18 bases between. Germline V gives CDR1 GTSNPN, CDR2 SVGIG (reference sequence). CDR3: CAWSGSENGGDTEAFF. The CDR3 DNA sequence: TGTGCCTGGAGTGGCTCCGAAAATGGAGGGGACACTGAAGCTTTCTTT.

This chain connects TRBV27 to TRBJ2-6; D gene ambiguous. The CDR3 sequence is 15 residues long. V shed 6 bases and J shed 0 bases, with 9 bases lying between them. Germline CDR1 reads MNHEY; CDR2 reads SMNVEV (reference sequence). The CDR3 nucleotides are TGTGCCAGCAGGTTCACTTCCTCTGGGGCCAACGTCCTGACTTTC. Protein: CASRFTSSGANVLTF.

The V and J genes are TRBV29-1 and TRBJ2-1; the D gene is possibly TRBD2 (5 bases). The CDR3 runs to 13 residues. The germline V and J ends were trimmed by 4 bases and 7 bases, with 14 bases remaining between them. The V gene's germline CDR1 is SQVTM and CDR2 ANQGSEA. CDR3 residues: CSVGFTSSNEQFF. CDR3 DNA sequence: TGCAGCGTTGGTTTCACTAGTAGTAATGAGCAGTTCTTC.

The chain carries TRBV29-1 and TRBJ1-1, with TRBD1 matching over 7 bases. After removal of 6 bases from V and 0 bases from J, the junction contained 4 bases not matched to a gene. There are 13 residues in the CDR3. The V gene's germline CDR1 is SQVTM and CDR2 ANQGSEA. As DNA, the CDR3 is TGCAGCGTGACGGGACAGATGAACACTGAAGCTTTCTTT. It translates to CSVTGQMNTEAFF.

The chain is built from TRBV6-5 and TRBJ2-7, with D possibly matching TRBD2 (5 bases). From germline, CDR1 is MNHEY and CDR2 SVGAGI. The ends were cut back, 5 bases at V and 1 base at J, with 12 bases in the middle. The CDR3 has 14 amino acids. CDR3 in amino acids: CASSRRRESYEQYF. The CDR3 nucleotides read TGTGCCAGCAGTAGGCGAAGGGAGTCCTACGAGCAGTACTTC.

The chain uses TRBV7-9 and TRBJ2-3, with D possibly TRBD1 on 5 matching bases. Germline V gene sequence: CDR1 SEHNR, CDR2 FQNEAQ (reference sequence). V was trimmed by 4 bases and J by 2 bases, leaving 10 bases between them. The CDR3 extends over 14 amino acids. The CDR3 DNA reads TGTGCCAGCAGCTCGGACATATTCACAGATACGCAGTATTTT. Protein product: CASSSDIFTDTQYF.

V usage is TRBV7-2 and J usage is TRBJ2-3; 9 bases map to TRBD2. J gave up 4 bases and V 1 base, and 6 bases lay outside the gene matches. Germline V gene sequence: CDR1 SGHTA, CDR2 FQGNSA. The CDR3 is 16 residues long. In DNA, the CDR3 is TGTGCCAGCAGCTTAGGTCCAGCGGGGGGTGCAGATACGCAGTATTTT. It encodes CASSLGPAGGADTQYF.

This clone was counted once. The rearrangement links TRBV4-1 to TRBJ1-2; TRBD1 might be the D (5 bases). Between the trimmed V and J ends, which lost 1 base and 6 bases, there was a span of 12 bases. CDR3 size: 14 residues. The V gene's germline CDR1 is MGHRA and CDR2 YSYEKL. The CDR3 DNA sequence: TGCGCCAGCAGCCAAGTCCCGGGGGACGATGGCTACACCTTC. Residues: CASSQVPGDDGYTF.

This clone has only a few counts. The chain couples TRBV10-1 to TRBJ1-2; D not certain. The CDR3 is made up of 14 amino acids. CDR1 and CDR2 (germline): WNHNN, SYGVQD (reference sequence). V dropped 0 bases and J dropped 6 bases, with 11 bases sitting between them. The DNA of the CDR3 is TGCGCCAGCAGTGAGTCGCGACACGGTCATGGCTACACCTTC. Translating it yields CASSESRHGHGYTF.

This clone showed up just a few times. The J gene is TRBJ2-1, the V gene TRBV7-9, with D possibly matching TRBD2 (6 bases). Germline CDR1 and CDR2: SEHNR and FQNEAQ (reference sequence). The V end lost 1 base, the J end lost 10 bases, and 8 bases lay between the germline ends. This CDR3 is 12 amino acids long. CDR3 protein: CASSLDGGEQFF. The CDR3 nucleotides read TGTGCCAGCAGCTTAGACGGGGGAGAGCAGTTCTTC.

The chain combines TRBV29-1 with TRBJ1-1; 8 bases are a match to TRBD1. This CDR3 comprises 11 residues. Germline assignment: CDR1 SQVTM and CDR2 ANQGSEA. Trimming removed 7 bases from V and 6 bases from J; junction bases left unmatched: 4. CDR3 protein: CSARGRAEAFF. CDR3 bases: TGCAGCGCCAGGGGGCGTGCTGAAGCTTTCTTT.

This clone appeared once. The chain uses TRBV28 and TRBJ2-1; no reliable D call. CDR3 size: 14 residues. Trimming took off 5 bases at V and 5 bases at J, with 13 bases between the two ends. CDR1 is MDHEN, CDR2 SYDVKM, per germline. CDR3 amino acids: CASSPRVLNNEQFF. The CDR3 nucleotides are TGTGCCAGCAGTCCCCGGGTACTAAACAATGAGCAGTTCTTC.

V is TRBV6-5 and J is TRBJ2-7; the match to TRBD1 covers 9 bases. CDR3 length: 15 amino acids. Germline CDR1 is MNHEY and CDR2 is SVGAGI. The V and J ends lost 5 bases and 3 bases, in that order; junction bases with no gene match: 8. The chain's CDR3 is CASSRPLGQGYEQYF. For the CDR3, the DNA is TGTGCCAGCAGTCGACCCTTGGGACAGGGCTACGAGCAGTACTTC.

This clone came up once. The chain has TRBV6-1 and TRBJ1-2, with 9 positions matching TRBD1. Trimming removed 2 bases from V and 6 bases from J; junction bases left unmatched: 4. The CDR3 is 14 amino acids. Germline V gene lookup returns CDR1 MNHNS and CDR2 SASEGT. CDR3 loop: CASSELTGGDGYTF. For the CDR3, the DNA is TGTGCCAGCAGTGAATTGACAGGGGGAGATGGCTACACCTTC.

This chain links TRBV4-1 with TRBJ2-3; 10 bases align to TRBD2. CDR1 is MGHRA, CDR2 YSYEKL, per germline. The CDR3 is 17 amino acids. Unmatched junction bases numbered 12, after V lost 3 bases and J lost 6 bases. CDR3 sequence reads: CASSQGGEREGRDTQYF. CDR3 DNA: TGCGCCAGCAGCCAGGGGGGCGAGCGGGAGGGCCGCGATACGCAGTATTTT.

V usage is TRBV5-4 and J usage is TRBJ1-4, with D maybe TRBD1 (6 bases). Germline loops: CDR1 SGHNT, CDR2 YYREEE (reference sequence). The CDR3 is 16 amino acids. V was clipped by 2 bases and J by 0 bases, with 11 bases between them. DNA of the CDR3: TGTGCCAGCAGCTTCGGTGGACAGTCAACTAATGAAAAACTGTTTTTT. Protein product: CASSFGGQSTNEKLFF.

This sequence joins TRBV5-1 and TRBJ2-1, with D perhaps matching TRBD2 (6 bases). The CDR3 is 15 residues long. V was trimmed by 7 bases and J by 2 bases, leaving 16 bases between them. The germline gives CDR1 SGHRS, CDR2 YFSETQ. DNA for the CDR3: TGCGCCAGCGCACTCCTCGCGGGGACCTACAATGAGCAGTTCTTC. Amino acid sequence: CASALLAGTYNEQFF.

This chain connects TRBV4-1 to TRBJ1-3; the D is unclear. Trimming pared 1 base from V and 0 bases from J, leaving 13 bases between. The CDR3 is 17 amino acids. The germline V gene has CDR1 MGHRA and CDR2 YSYEKL. The CDR3 loop is CASSQAHGGSSGNTIYF. The CDR3 DNA follows: TGCGCCAGCAGCCAAGCGCACGGAGGAAGCTCTGGAAACACCATATATTTT.

The rearrangement links TRBV30 to TRBJ2-7; D gene unclear. Trimming shortened V by 3 bases and J by 0 bases, and 12 bases separated the two germline ends. The CDR3 runs to 14 residues. Germline assignment: CDR1 GTSNPN and CDR2 SVGIG (reference sequence). CDR3 in amino acids: CAWSDGWSSYEQYF. The CDR3 coding sequence is TGTGCCTGGAGCGACGGATGGAGCTCCTACGAGCAGTACTTC.

CDR3 sequence: CASSWGGDYRDTEAFF. The CDR3 coding sequence is TGTGCCAGCAGCTGGGGGGGGGATTATAGGGACACTGAAGCTTTCTTT. V gene TRBV7-9 combines with J gene TRBJ1-1, with TRBD1 as a possible D gene (5 bases). V dropped 4 bases and J dropped 3 bases, with 18 bases sitting between them. Germline CDR1 SEHNR, CDR2 FQNEAQ (reference sequence). The CDR3 extends over 16 amino acids.

This chain joins TRBV2 and TRBJ2-1; a possible D gene is TRBD2 (6 bases). There are 12 residues in the CDR3. Germline V lookup: CDR1 SNHLY, CDR2 FYNNEI. The V end lost 6 bases, the J end lost 6 bases, and 9 bases lay between the germline ends. The CDR3 region is CASSLLANEQFF. Written as DNA, the CDR3 is TGTGCCAGCAGCCTACTAGCCAATGAGCAGTTCTTC. Drawing the rest from reference TRBV2 and TRBJ2-1, the complete variable domain is EPEVTQTPSHQVTQMGQEVILRCVPISNHLYFYWYRQILGQKVEFLVSFYNNEISEKSEIFDDQFSVERPDGSNFTLKIRSTKLEDSAMYFCASSLLANEQFFGPGTRLTVL.